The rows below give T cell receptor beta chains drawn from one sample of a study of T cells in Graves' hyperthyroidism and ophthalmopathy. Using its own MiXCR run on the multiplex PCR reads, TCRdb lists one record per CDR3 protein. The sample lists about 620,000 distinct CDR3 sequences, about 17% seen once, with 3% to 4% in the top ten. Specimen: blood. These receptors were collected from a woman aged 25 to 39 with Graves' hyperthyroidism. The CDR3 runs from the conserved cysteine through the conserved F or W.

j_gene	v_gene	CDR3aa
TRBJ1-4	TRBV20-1	CSAMTGESEKLFF
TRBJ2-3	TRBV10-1	CASSSTATDTQYF
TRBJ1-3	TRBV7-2	CASSFGKPSGNTIYF
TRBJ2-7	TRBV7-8	CASSLGLLGRSSYEQYF
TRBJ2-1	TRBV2	CASRAGTGTSYNEQFF
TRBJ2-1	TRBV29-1	CSVVRYNEQFF
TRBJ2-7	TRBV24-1	CATSDNGFGSSAYEQYF
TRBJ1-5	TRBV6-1	CASSEQGEGNQPQHF
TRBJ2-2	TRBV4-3	CASSQEPLAGGTGELFF
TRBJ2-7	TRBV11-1	CASSLSAGAYEQYF